A selection of T cell receptor beta chains follows, all from one sample in a study of T cell changes during pregnancy in multiple sclerosis. The assay was immunoSEQ multiplex PCR, and TCRdb's table has in-frame clones only and misses some. The data contain tens of thousands of clones, more than 90% of them seen just once; the ten biggest clones take up about 1.2%. The material was peripheral blood, obtained in the second trimester of pregnancy. The receptor source for this set is a female donor with multiple sclerosis, enrolled in a pregnancy study. Each CDR3 is given with its conserved first and last residue. Fields, in order: clone size, D gene, J gene, V gene, CDR3 protein, CDR3 DNA. D genes are given only for firm matches. Only some rows state a clone size, as once, few, many or a class for expanded clones.

>NA|NA|TRBJ2-3|TRBV25-1
CATKPGAGTDTQYF
TGTGCAACCAAGCCAGGGGCTGGCACAGATACGCAGTATTTT
>NA|TRBD1|TRBJ1-2|TRBV11-2
CASSLTGGNNYGYTF
TGTGCCAGCAGCTTGACAGGGGGCAACAACTATGGCTACACCTTC
>NA|NA|TRBJ2-3|TRBV14
CASSQDRGAPSTDTQYF
TGTGCCAGCAGCCAAGATCGGGGAGCCCCTAGCACAGATACGCAGTATTTT
>NA|TRBD1|TRBJ1-4|TRBV28
CASSSLGTGGGKLFF
TGTGCCAGCAGTTCCCTTGGGACAGGGGGGGGAAAACTGTTTTTT
>NA|NA|TRBJ1-2|TRBV29-1
CSVAGGTDGYTF
TGCAGCGTTGCGGGGGGCACGGATGGCTACACCTTC
>NA|NA|TRBJ1-2|TRBV18
CASSEYRFQDYGYTF
TGTGCCAGCTCAGAATATCGTTTTCAGGACTATGGCTACACCTTC
>NA|NA|TRBJ2-2|TRBV6-6
CASRGLSTGELFF
TGTGCCAGCCGCGGACTTTCCACCGGGGAGCTGTTTTTT
>NA|NA|TRBJ2-2|TRBV5-1
CASSPRGSIGPTGELFF
TGCGCCAGCAGCCCCCGGGGGTCGATAGGTCCCACCGGGGAGCTGTTTTTT
>NA|TRBD1|TRBJ2-2|TRBV6-6
CASSYQGASTGELFF
TGTGCCAGCAGTTACCAGGGGGCCTCCACCGGGGAGCTGTTTTTT
>once|TRBD1|TRBJ2-3|TRBV19
CASRRDRPSTDTQYF
TGTGCCAGTAGGAGGGACAGGCCTAGCACAGATACGCAGTATTTT
>NA|NA|TRBJ1-1|TRBV21-1
CASSKDRGTSTEAFF
TGTGCCAGCAGCAAAGATCGGGGGACGAGCACTGAAGCTTTCTTT
>NA|NA|TRBJ1-3|TRBV27
CASSFAGIGNTIYF
TGTGCCAGCAGTTTTGCGGGAATCGGAAACACCATATATTTT
>NA|TRBD2|TRBJ2-5|TRBV5-1
CASSRRAGGQETQYF
TGCGCCAGCAGCCGTAGGGCGGGAGGCCAAGAGACCCAGTACTTC
>NA|NA|TRBJ2-2|TRBV5-1
CASSFRGFNTGELFF
TGCGCCAGCAGCTTTCGGGGATTTAACACCGGGGAGCTGTTTTTT
>NA|NA|TRBJ1-1|TRBV29-1
CSVEDLGWTEAFF
TGCAGCGTTGAAGATCTCGGGTGGACTGAAGCTTTCTTT
>NA|NA|TRBJ1-2|TRBV29-1
CSVAAGDYGYTF
TGCAGCGTCGCCGCAGGGGACTATGGCTACACCTTC
>NA|NA|TRBJ2-4|TRBV28
CASKGDTKNIQYF
TGTGCCAGCAAAGGGGATACCAAAAACATTCAGTACTTC
>NA|NA|TRBJ2-7|TRBV4-2
CASSLPGVNEQYF
TGTGCCAGCAGCCTCCCAGGGGTGAACGAGCAGTACTTC
>NA|NA|TRBJ2-7|TRBV4-2
CASSQDGWQAYEQYF
TGTGCCAGCAGCCAAGATGGGTGGCAGGCCTACGAGCAGTACTTC
>NA|NA|TRBJ2-3|TRBV4-2
CASSPKIPDTQYF
TGTGCCAGCAGCCCCAAAATTCCAGATACGCAGTATTTT
>NA|TRBD1|TRBJ1-1|TRBV19
CASSVGQGMNTEAFF
TGTGCCAGTAGCGTTGGACAGGGCATGAACACTGAAGCTTTCTTT
>NA|NA|TRBJ1-1|TRBV5-1
CASSNGTEAFF
TGCGCCAGCAGCAACGGGACTGAAGCTTTCTTT
>NA|NA|TRBJ2-1|TRBV5-6
CASSLDFKSAGYEQFF
TGTGCCAGCAGCTTGGATTTTAAGTCCGCGGGCTATGAGCAGTTCTTC
>NA|TRBD2|TRBJ2-1|TRBV7-9
CASSAFLRTAGGPWDEQFF
TGTGCCAGCAGCGCTTTTTTGAGGACAGCGGGAGGGCCTTGGGATGAGCAGTTCTTC
>NA|TRBD1|TRBJ2-2|TRBV9
CASSGQGTGELFF
TGTGCCAGCAGCGGACAGGGGACCGGGGAGCTGTTTTTT
>NA|NA|TRBJ2-3|TRBV5-1
CASSFSGNSDTQYF
TGCGCCAGCAGCTTTTCGGGGAACTCAGATACGCAGTATTTT
>NA|TRBD2|TRBJ2-1|TRBV11-3
CASSFTVLAGGINEQFF
TGTGCCAGCAGCTTTACGGTCCTAGCGGGAGGGATCAATGAGCAGTTCTTC
>NA|NA|TRBJ1-1|TRBV12-2
CASRLDLGRDRDTEAFF
TGTGCAAGTCGCTTAGATCTCGGGCGGGACCGAGACACTGAAGCTTTCTTT
>NA|TRBD2|TRBJ2-7|TRBV4-1
CASSHGLASRYEQYF
TGCGCCAGCAGCCATGGACTAGCTTCCCGCTACGAGCAGTACTTC
>NA|TRBD1|TRBJ1-1|TRBV11-3
CASSETGGADAEAFF
TGTGCCAGCAGCGAGACAGGGGGCGCGGACGCTGAAGCTTTCTTT
>NA|NA|TRBJ2-1|TRBV27
CASSVRKSGNEQFF
TGTGCCAGCAGCGTGAGGAAGTCGGGGAATGAGCAGTTCTTC
>NA|TRBD1|TRBJ1-4|TRBV30
CAWSVGTGFREKLFF
TGTGCCTGGAGTGTGGGGACAGGGTTTCGAGAAAAACTGTTTTTT
>NA|NA|TRBJ1-2|TRBV27
CASSTRGSINYGYTF
TGTGCCAGCAGTACACGAGGGAGTATTAACTATGGCTACACCTTC
>NA|NA|TRBJ2-1|TRBV7-9
CASSPGKLEQFF
TGTGCCAGCAGCCCAGGGAAGCTTGAGCAGTTCTTC
>NA|NA|TRBJ1-1|TRBV4-1
CASSRTGTEAFF
TGCGCCAGCAGCCGGACGGGGACTGAAGCTTTCTTT
>NA|NA|TRBJ2-7|TRBV9
CASSVGGDTYEQYF
TGTGCCAGCAGCGTAGGGGGAGATACCTACGAGCAGTACTTC
>NA|TRBD1|TRBJ1-3|TRBV6-5
CASRPTGENTIYF
TGTGCCAGCAGGCCTACAGGGGAAAACACCATATATTTT
>NA|NA|TRBJ2-6|TRBV19
CASSPPGFGANVLTF
TGTGCCAGTAGCCCCCCGGGGTTTGGGGCCAACGTCCTGACTTTC
>NA|NA|TRBJ2-5|TRBV11-2
CASSYYQSGMVQETQYF
TGTGCCAGCAGCTACTATCAATCCGGGATGGTACAAGAGACCCAGTACTTC
>NA|NA|TRBJ2-3|TRBV30
CAWSTGDADTQYF
TGTGCCTGGAGTACCGGGGATGCAGATACGCAGTATTTT
>NA|NA|TRBJ2-1|TRBV5-1
CASSLRLMTRKNNEQFF
TGCGCCAGCAGCTTGCGGCTTATGACTAGAAAAAACAATGAGCAGTTCTTC
>NA|TRBD2|TRBJ2-7|TRBV7-2
CASSLGASGLLSYEQYF
TGTGCCAGCAGCTTGGGGGCTAGCGGGCTGCTCTCCTACGAGCAGTACTTC
>NA|TRBD1|TRBJ2-7|TRBV29-1
CSGPTGTALMDYEQYF
TGCAGCGGCCCGACCGGGACAGCCTTAATGGACTACGAGCAGTACTTC